This note documents a single T cell receptor (beta chain) sequence. The sample originates from a study of cytomegalovirus exposure and HLA in healthy donors. The CDR3 is 17 residues long. Germline V CDR1 and CDR2: LNHNV, YYDKDF (reference sequence). Trimming removed 4 bases from V and 4 bases from J; junction bases left unmatched: 6. The PCR made use of 60 Vbeta and 13 Jbeta primers. The table came from immunoSEQ multiplex PCR; TCRdb's copy has only in-frame clones and leaves some out. The data show 90,000 to 140,000 clones, nearly 80% seen once. This TCR was sampled from a man aged 25-45 years in good health and CMV-seronegative. Source material: PBMCs. This sequence joins TRBV15 and TRBJ2-6, with TRBD2 identical over 11 bases. DNA of the CDR3: TGTGCCACCAGCACCGGGACTAGCGGCCGGGGGGCCAACGTCCTGACTTTC. It translates to CATSTGTSGRGANVLTF.